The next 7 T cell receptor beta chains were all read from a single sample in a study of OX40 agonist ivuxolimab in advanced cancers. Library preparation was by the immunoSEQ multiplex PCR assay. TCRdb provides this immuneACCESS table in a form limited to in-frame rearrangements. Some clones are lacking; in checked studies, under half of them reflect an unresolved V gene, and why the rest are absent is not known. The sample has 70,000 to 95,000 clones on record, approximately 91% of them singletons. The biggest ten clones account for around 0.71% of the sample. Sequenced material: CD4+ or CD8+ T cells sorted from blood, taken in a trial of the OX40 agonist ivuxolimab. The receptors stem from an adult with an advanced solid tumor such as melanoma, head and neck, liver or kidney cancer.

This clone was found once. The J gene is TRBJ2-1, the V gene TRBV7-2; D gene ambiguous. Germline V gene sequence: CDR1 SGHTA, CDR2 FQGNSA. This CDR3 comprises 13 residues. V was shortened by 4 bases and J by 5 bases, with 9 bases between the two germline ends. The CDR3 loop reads CASSYYINNEQFF. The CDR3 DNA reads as TGTGCCAGCAGCTACTACATTAACAATGAGCAGTTCTTC.

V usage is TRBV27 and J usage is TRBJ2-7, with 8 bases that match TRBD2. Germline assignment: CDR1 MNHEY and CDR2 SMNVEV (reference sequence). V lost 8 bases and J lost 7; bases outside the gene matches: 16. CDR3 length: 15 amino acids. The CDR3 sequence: CASRRPGTRLLEQYF. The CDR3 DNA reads TGTGCCAGCCGCCGGCCCGGGACTAGGCTTTTAGAGCAGTACTTC.

CDR3 in DNA: TGTGCCAGCAGCTTGCTGGGACCGCTACCGACTGAAGCTTTCTTT. Translation gives CASSLLGPLPTEAFF. This sequence joins TRBV5-6 and TRBJ1-1, with D possibly TRBD1 on 5 matching bases. The CDR3 runs 15 residues. V was pared by 1 base and J by 5 bases, with 15 bases between. Germline-derived CDR1 and CDR2 are SGHDT and YYEEEE. Full variable domain (outside the CDR3, taken from reference TRBV5-6 and TRBJ1-1): DAGVTQSPTHLIKTRGQQVTLRCSPKSGHDTVSWYQQALGQGPQFIFQYYEEEERQRGNFPDRFSGHQFPNYSSELNVNALLLGDSALYLCASSLLGPLPTEAFFGQGTRLTVV.

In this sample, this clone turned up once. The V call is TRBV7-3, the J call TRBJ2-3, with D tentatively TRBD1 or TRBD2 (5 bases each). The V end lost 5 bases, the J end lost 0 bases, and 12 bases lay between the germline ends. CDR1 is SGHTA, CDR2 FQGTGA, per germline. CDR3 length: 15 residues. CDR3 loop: CASSDGTPSTDTQYF. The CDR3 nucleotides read TGTGCCAGCAGCGACGGGACGCCCAGCACAGATACGCAGTATTTT.

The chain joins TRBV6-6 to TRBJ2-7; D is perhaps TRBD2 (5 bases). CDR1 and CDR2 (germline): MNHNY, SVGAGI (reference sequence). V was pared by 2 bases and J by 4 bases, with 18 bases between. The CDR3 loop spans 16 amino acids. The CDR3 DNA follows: TGTGCCAGCAGTTACGGAGGTGGCCAGGCTGGGTACGAGCAGTACTTC. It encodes CASSYGGGQAGYEQYF.

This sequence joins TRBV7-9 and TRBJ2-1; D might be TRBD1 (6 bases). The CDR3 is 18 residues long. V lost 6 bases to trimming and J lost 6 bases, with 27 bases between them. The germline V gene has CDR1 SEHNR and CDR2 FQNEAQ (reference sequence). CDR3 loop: CASSRFSQTGLSGNEQFF. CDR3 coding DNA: TGTGCCAGCAGTCGATTCAGCCAAACAGGGTTGTCGGGCAATGAGCAGTTCTTC.

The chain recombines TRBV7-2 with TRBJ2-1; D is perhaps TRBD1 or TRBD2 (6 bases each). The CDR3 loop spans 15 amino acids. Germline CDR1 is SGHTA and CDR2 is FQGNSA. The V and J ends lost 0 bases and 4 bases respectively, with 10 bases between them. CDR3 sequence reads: CASSLAGGIYNEQFF. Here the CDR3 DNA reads TGTGCCAGCAGCTTAGCGGGGGGCATTTACAATGAGCAGTTCTTC.